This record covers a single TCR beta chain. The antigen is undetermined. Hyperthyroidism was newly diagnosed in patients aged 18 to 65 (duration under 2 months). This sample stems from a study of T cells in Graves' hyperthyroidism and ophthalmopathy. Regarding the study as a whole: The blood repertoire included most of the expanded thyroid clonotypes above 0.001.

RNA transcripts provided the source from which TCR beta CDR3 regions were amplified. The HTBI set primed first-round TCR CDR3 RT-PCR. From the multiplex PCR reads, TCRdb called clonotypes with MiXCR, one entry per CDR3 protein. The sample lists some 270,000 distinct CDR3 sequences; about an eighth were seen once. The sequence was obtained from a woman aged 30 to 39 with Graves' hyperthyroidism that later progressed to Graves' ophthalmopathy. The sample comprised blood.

CDR3 sequence: CASSVDTGANQPQHF. The CDR3, as DNA: TGTGCCAGCAGCGTAGATACGGGGGCTAATCAGCCCCAGCATTTT. This sequence joins TRBV9 and TRBJ1-5; D may be TRBD1 (6 bases). Trimming left V 0 bases short and J 4 bases short, with 11 bases between. This CDR3 region has 15 residues. The V gene's germline CDR1 is SGDLS and CDR2 YYNGEE.